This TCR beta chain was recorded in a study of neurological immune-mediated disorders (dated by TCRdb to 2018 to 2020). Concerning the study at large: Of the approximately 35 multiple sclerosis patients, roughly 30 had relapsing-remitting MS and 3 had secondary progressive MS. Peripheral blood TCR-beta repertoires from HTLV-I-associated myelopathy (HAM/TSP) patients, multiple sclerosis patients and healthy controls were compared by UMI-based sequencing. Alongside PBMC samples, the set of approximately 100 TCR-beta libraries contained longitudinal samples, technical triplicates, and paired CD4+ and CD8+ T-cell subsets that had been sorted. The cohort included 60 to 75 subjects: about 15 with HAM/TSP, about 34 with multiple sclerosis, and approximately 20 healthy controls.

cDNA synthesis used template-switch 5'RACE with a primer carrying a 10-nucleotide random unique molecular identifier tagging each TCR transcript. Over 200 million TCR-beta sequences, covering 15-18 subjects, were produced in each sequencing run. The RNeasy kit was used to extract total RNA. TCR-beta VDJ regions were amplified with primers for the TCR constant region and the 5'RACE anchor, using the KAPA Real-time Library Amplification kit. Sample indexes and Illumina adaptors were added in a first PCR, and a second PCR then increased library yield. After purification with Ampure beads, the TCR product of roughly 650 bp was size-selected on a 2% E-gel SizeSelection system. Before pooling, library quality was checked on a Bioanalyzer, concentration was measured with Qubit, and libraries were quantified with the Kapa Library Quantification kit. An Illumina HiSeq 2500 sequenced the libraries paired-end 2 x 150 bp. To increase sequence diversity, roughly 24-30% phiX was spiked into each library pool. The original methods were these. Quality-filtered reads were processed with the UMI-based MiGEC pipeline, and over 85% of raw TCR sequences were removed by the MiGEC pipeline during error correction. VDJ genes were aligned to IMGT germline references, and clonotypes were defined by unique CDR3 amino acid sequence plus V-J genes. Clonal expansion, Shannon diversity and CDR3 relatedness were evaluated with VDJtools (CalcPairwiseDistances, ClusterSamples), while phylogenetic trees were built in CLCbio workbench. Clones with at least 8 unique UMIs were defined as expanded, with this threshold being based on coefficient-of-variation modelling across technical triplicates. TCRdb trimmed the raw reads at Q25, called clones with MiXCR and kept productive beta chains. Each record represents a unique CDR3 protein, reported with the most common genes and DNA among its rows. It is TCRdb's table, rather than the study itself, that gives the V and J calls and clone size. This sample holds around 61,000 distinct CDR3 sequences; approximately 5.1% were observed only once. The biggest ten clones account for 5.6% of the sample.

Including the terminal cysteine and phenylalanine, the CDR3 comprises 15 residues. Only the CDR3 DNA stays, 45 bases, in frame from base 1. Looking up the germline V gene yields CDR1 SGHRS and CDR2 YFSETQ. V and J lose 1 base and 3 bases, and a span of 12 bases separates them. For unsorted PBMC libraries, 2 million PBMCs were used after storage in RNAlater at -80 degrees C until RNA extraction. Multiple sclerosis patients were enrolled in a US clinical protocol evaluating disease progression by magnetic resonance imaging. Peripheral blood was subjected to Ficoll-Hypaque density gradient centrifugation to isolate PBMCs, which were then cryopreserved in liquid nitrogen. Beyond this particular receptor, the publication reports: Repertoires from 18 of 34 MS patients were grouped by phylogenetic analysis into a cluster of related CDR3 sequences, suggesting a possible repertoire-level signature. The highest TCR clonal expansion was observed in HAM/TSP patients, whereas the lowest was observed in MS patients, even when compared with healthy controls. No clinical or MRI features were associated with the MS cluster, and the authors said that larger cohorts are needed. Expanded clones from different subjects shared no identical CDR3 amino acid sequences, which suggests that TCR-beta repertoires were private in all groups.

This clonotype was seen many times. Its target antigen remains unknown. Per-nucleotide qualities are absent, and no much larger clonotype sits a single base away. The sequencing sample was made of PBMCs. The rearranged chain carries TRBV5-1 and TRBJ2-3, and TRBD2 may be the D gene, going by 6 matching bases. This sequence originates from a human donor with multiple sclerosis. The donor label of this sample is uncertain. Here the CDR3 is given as CASSLIGGGTDTQYF. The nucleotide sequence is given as TGCGCCAGCAGCTTGATCGGGGGAGGAACAGATACGCAGTATTTT. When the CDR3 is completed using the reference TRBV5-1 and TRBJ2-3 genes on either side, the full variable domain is KAGVTQTPRYLIKTRGQQVTLSCSPISGHRSVSWYQQTPGQGLQFLFEYFSETQRNKGNFPGRFSGRQFSNSRSEMNVSTLELGDSALYLCASSLIGGGTDTQYFGPGTRLTVL.